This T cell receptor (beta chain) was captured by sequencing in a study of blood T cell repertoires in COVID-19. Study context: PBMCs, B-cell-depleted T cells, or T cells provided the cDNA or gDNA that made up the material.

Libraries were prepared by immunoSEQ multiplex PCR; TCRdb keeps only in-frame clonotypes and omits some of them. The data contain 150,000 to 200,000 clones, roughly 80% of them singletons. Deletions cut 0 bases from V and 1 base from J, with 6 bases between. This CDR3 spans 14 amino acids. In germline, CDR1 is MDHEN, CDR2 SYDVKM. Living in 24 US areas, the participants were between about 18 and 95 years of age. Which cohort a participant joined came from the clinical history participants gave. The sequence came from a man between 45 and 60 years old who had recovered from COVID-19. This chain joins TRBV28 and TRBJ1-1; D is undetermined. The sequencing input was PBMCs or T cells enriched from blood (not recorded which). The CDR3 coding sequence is TGTGCCAGCAGTTTATGGCGGGAGAACACTGAAGCTTTCTTT. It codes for CASSLWRENTEAFF.